This entry describes one T cell receptor beta chain. Its antigen is still unknown. The input lacks base qualities; no much larger clone sits a single base away. The data originate from a study of CD4 and CD8 cells across lung adenocarcinoma regions (dated by TCRdb to the late 2010s). Regarding the study in general: Intratumor heterogeneity of the T cell receptor repertoire was examined by comparing tumor centers with tumor margins.

Libraries came from PCR. Instrument used: HiSeq X Ten. TCRdb ran its own pipeline on the public reads, namely fastp trimming at Q25 and MiXCR clone calling, and kept in-frame beta chains. Each entry is one CDR3 protein sequence, shown with its most common DNA and genes. For this sample there are 15,000 to 20,000 distinct CDR3 sequences; 50% appear just once. Of the sample, roughly 34% falls within the top ten clones. Patients with localized lung adenocarcinoma, a subtype of non-small cell lung cancer, were used as donors. These samples came from the margins of localized lung adenocarcinomas. For TCR repertoire analysis, CD8+ T cells taken from tumor tissue were profiled apart from CD4+ T cells. This clonotype originated in a male donor with lung adenocarcinoma. The CD4 and CD8 labels of this study may be unreliable. Sequenced material: CD8+ T cells from the margin of a lung tumor. This sample's cell subset or site label indicates: tumor margin region.

The nucleotide sequence is given as TGTGCCAGCAGCTTAGAAAGGACTACCCAAGAGACCCAGTACTTC. It codes for CASSLERTTQETQYF. Recombination connected TRBV7-2 to TRBJ2-1; matching of 6 bases hints at TRBD2 as the D gene. The J call may not be correct, given that the DNA end is closer to TRBJ2-5. The CDR3 contains 15 residues, cysteine and phenylalanine counted. This entry keeps only the CDR3 DNA: 45 bases, framed from base 1. Via the germline V gene, CDR1 is SGHTA and CDR2 FQGNSA.